This T cell receptor (beta chain) is drawn from a study of blood T cell repertoires in COVID-19. Recovery meant two consecutive negative NP/OP PCR tests, professional clearance, or resolved symptoms. This CDR3 has 18 amino acids. The V and J ends lost 0 bases and 0 bases, in that order; junction bases with no gene match: 4. Germline loops: CDR1 ENHRY, CDR2 SYGVKD. Libraries were prepared by immunoSEQ multiplex PCR; TCRdb keeps only in-frame clonotypes and omits some of them. The table has a few hundred thousand clones, about 80% seen once. Sequenced: PBMCs or T cells enriched from blood (not recorded which). This chain uses TRBV10-3 with TRBJ2-1; TRBD2 agrees at 11 bases. This receptor was taken from a man in his fifties who had recovered from COVID-19. In DNA form, the CDR3 reads TGTGCCATCAGTGAGTCAGGGACTAGCGGCAGCTCCTACAATGAGCAGTTCTTC. Protein product: CAISESGTSGSSYNEQFF.